Shown below are 25 T cell receptor beta chains from a single sample sequenced in a study of PD-L1 blockade in urothelial cancer. Using immunoSEQ multiplex PCR, the repertoire was profiled, and TCRdb retains in-frame clones only, with some absent. The sample includes approximately 71,000 clones, roughly 89% of them seen just once. As for time point: pretreatment peripheral blood. Sequencing used PBMCs, obtained around atezolizumab (anti-PD-L1) treatment. All receptors come from a woman in her seventies with urothelial cancer.

This clone was detected a few times. V gene TRBV28 combines with J gene TRBJ2-7; D might be TRBD1 (6 bases). Between the trimmed V and J ends, which lost 2 bases and 3 bases, there was a span of 17 bases. The CDR3 runs 16 residues. Germline CDR1 is MDHEN and CDR2 is SYDVKM. The CDR3 reads CASSLASTGSDYEQYF. The CDR3 coding sequence is TGTGCCAGCAGTTTAGCGTCGACAGGTTCTGACTACGAGCAGTACTTC.

This clone occurred once. This chain joins TRBV10-3 and TRBJ1-1, with a tentative D call TRBD1 (5 bases). Per germline, CDR1 ENHRY and CDR2 SYGVKD. Trimming took 2 bases from V and 1 from J, leaving 11 bases between them. The CDR3 is 15 amino acids. CDR3 sequence: CAISETNGQNTEAFF. CDR3 in DNA: TGTGCCATCAGTGAGACTAATGGACAGAACACTGAAGCTTTCTTT.

The chain combines TRBV7-9 with TRBJ1-2; possibly TRBD1 for D (6 bases). The CDR3 has 15 residues. Trimming left V 1 base short and J 6 bases short, with 15 bases between. Germline loops: CDR1 SEHNR, CDR2 FQNEAQ (reference sequence). The CDR3 loop is CASSLVYRAQNGYTF. DNA of the CDR3: TGTGCCAGCAGCTTAGTATACAGGGCACAGAATGGCTACACCTTC. The full variable domain, in which reference TRBV7-9 and TRBJ1-2 provide the parts outside the CDR3, is DTGVSQNPRHKITKRGQNVTFRCDPISEHNRLYWYRQTLGQGPEFLTYFQNEAQLEKSRLLSDRFSAERPKGSFSTLEIQRTEQGDSAMYLCASSLVYRAQNGYTFGSGTRLTVV.

For the CDR3, the DNA is TGTGCCAGCAGCTTGGAGGTGTCCTCCGGGTATGGAAACACCATATATTTT. It specifies CASSLEVSSGYGNTIYF. The chain carries TRBV5-5 and TRBJ1-3; the D is unclear. The CDR3 has 17 amino acids. V was clipped by 0 bases and J by 3 bases, with 16 bases between them. Germline V gives CDR1 SGHKS, CDR2 YYEKEE (reference sequence).

The rearrangement joins TRBV7-9 to TRBJ2-2, with TRBD2 matching 8 bases. Germline loops: CDR1 SEHNR, CDR2 FQNEAQ (reference sequence). CDR3 length equals 14 residues. The J segment lost 5 bases and the V segment lost 2 bases, leaving 1 base of the junction unmatched. CDR3 sequence reads: CASSLSGGTGELFF. CDR3 DNA: TGTGCCAGCAGCTTAAGCGGGGGTACCGGGGAGCTGTTTTTT.

The genes are TRBV19 and TRBJ1-5; D is ambiguous. CDR1 is LNHDA, CDR2 SQIVND, per germline (reference sequence). The CDR3 length is 14 residues. Trimming left V 5 bases short and J 7 bases short, with 15 bases between. The CDR3: CASSGRLPAQPQHF. DNA of the CDR3: TGTGCCAGTAGTGGGAGACTCCCCGCCCAGCCCCAGCATTTT.

This clone has only one observation. The chain has TRBV7-2 and TRBJ1-2; no clear D gene. The CDR3 has 15 residues. Trimming removed 1 base at V and 3 bases at J, with 12 bases between. Germline lookup yields CDR1 SGHTA and CDR2 FQGNSA. In DNA form, the CDR3 reads TGTGCCAGCAGCTTAGAGCTGGCGGTGGACTATGGCTACACCTTC. Its translation: CASSLELAVDYGYTF.

The V gene is TRBV28, the J gene TRBJ2-7; D ambiguous. The CDR3 runs to 12 residues. The V gene lost 7 bases and the J gene lost 5 bases, with 12 bases spanning the gap. The germline gives CDR1 MDHEN, CDR2 SYDVKM. Here the CDR3 DNA reads TGTGCCAGCACCGAGAACGGAGACGAGCAGTACTTC. Its translation: CASTENGDEQYF.

The chain employs TRBV2 and TRBJ1-2; D uncertain. In germline, CDR1 is SNHLY, CDR2 FYNNEI. Deletions cut 8 bases from V and 8 bases from J, with 15 bases between. The CDR3 length is 12 residues. The CDR3: CASGRASGGYTF. The CDR3 DNA reads TGTGCCAGCGGGCGAGCATCGGGGGGCTACACCTTC.

The V gene is TRBV11-2, the J gene TRBJ2-7; D might be TRBD1 (5 bases). Germline loops: CDR1 SGHAT, CDR2 FQNNGV. The V and J ends lost 2 bases and 5 bases respectively, with 13 bases between them. The CDR3 extends over 14 amino acids. DNA for the CDR3: TGTGCCAGCAGCTTATCAGGGTTGGTCCACGAGCAGTACTTC. Encoded protein: CASSLSGLVHEQYF.

The gene calls are TRBV30 and TRBJ1-2; D call uncertain. Germline V CDR1 and CDR2: GTSNPN, SVGIG (reference sequence). The CDR3 length is 16 residues. The ends were cut back, 2 bases at V and 6 bases at J, with 22 bases in the middle. CDR3 residues: CAWSPAYTGWRDGYTF. The DNA of the CDR3 is TGTGCCTGGAGTCCCGCATATACGGGGTGGAGGGATGGCTACACCTTC.

The count of this clone is one. J is TRBJ1-5 and V is TRBV5-1; TRBD1 matches at 8 bases. Germline CDR1 reads SGHRS; CDR2 reads YFSETQ. The CDR3 consists of 15 residues. V trimming: 4 bases; J trimming: 4 bases; junction bases outside the gene matches: 7. CDR3 nucleotide sequence: TGCGCCAGCAGCGTAGGACAGGGTCTTAATCAGCCCCAGCATTTT. Amino acid sequence: CASSVGQGLNQPQHF. Full variable domain (rest looked up from reference TRBV5-1 and TRBJ1-5): KAGVTQTPRYLIKTRGQQVTLSCSPISGHRSVSWYQQTPGQGLQFLFEYFSETQRNKGNFPGRFSGRQFSNSRSEMNVSTLELGDSALYLCASSVGQGLNQPQHFGDGTRLSIL.

The chain joins TRBV25-1 to TRBJ2-1; the match to TRBD1 covers 7 bases. The CDR3 is made up of 15 amino acids. Unmatched junction bases numbered 8, after V lost 4 bases and J lost 5 bases. Germline CDR1 MGHDK, CDR2 SYGVNS. The CDR3 DNA is TGTGCCAGCAGTGCAGGGGGTGAGTACAACAATGAGCAGTTCTTC. This codes for CASSAGGEYNNEQFF.

The chain links TRBV6-6 to TRBJ2-3; D gene unclear. The germline CDR1 and CDR2 sequences are MNHNY and SVGAGI (reference sequence). The ends were cut back, 3 bases at V and 3 bases at J, with 4 bases in the middle. The CDR3 runs 12 residues. The CDR3 here is CASSYRTDTQYF. The CDR3 nucleotides are TGTGCCAGCAGTTATAGAACAGATACGCAGTATTTT.

The V call is TRBV28, the J call TRBJ2-7, with a tentative D call TRBD1 (6 bases). V lost 3 bases and J lost 0, with 12 bases in between. Looked up from germline, CDR1 is MDHEN and CDR2 is SYDVKM. This CDR3 contains 15 residues. CDR3 in amino acids: CASSLDRPNSYEQYF. The DNA for the CDR3 is TGTGCCAGCAGTTTGGACAGACCTAACTCCTACGAGCAGTACTTC.

The chain couples TRBV2 to TRBJ1-2; 7 bases are shared with TRBD1. V gave up 7 bases and J gave up 5 bases; unmatched junction bases: 10. This CDR3 spans 14 amino acids. Germline V gene data show CDR1 as SNHLY and CDR2 as FYNNEI. As DNA, the CDR3 is TGTGCCAGCACCTTGACAGGGTTAGAATATGGCTACACCTTC. This gives the protein CASTLTGLEYGYTF.

The V gene is TRBV19, the J gene TRBJ2-1; 7 bases line up with TRBD1. CDR1 is LNHDA and CDR2 is SQIVND in the germline V gene (reference sequence). The junction had 9 bases not matched to a gene; V was cut back by 4 bases and J by 0 bases. The CDR3 has 17 amino acids. The CDR3 reads CASSKRTGETSYNEQFF. CDR3 coding DNA: TGTGCCAGTAGTAAAAGGACAGGAGAAACCTCCTACAATGAGCAGTTCTTC.

This chain links TRBV7-9 with TRBJ1-1; 8 bases agree with TRBD1. This CDR3 has 15 amino acids. Per germline, CDR1 SEHNR and CDR2 FQNEAQ (reference sequence). V shed 5 bases, J shed 1 base, and the junction held 6 bases outside the gene matches. The CDR3, as DNA: TGTGCCAGCAGCCTGCGGACAGGGAGGAACACTGAAGCTTTCTTT. Translating it yields CASSLRTGRNTEAFF.

The V call is TRBV19, the J call TRBJ2-7, with D tentatively TRBD1 (5 bases). Germline V CDR1 and CDR2: LNHDA, SQIVND (reference sequence). Trimming left V 0 bases short and J 7 bases short, with 13 bases between. The CDR3 is 14 amino acids. Here the CDR3 DNA reads TGTGCCAGTAGTATAGAAAGGGGTTCGCGGGAGCAGTACTTC. Amino acids: CASSIERGSREQYF.

V and J are TRBV5-6 and TRBJ2-3; 9 nucleotides align to TRBD2. The CDR3 sequence is 16 residues long. Per germline, CDR1 SGHDT and CDR2 YYEEEE. V lost 0 bases to trimming and J lost 2 bases; unmatched junction nucleotides: 4. The CDR3 reads CASSLGLAGNTDTQYF. The CDR3 DNA follows: TGTGCCAGCAGCTTGGGGCTAGCGGGGAACACAGATACGCAGTATTTT.

The V and J genes are TRBV27 and TRBJ2-1; 11 positions agree with TRBD2. CDR1 is MNHEY and CDR2 is SMNVEV in the germline V gene (reference sequence). The CDR3 has 18 amino acids. With V trimmed by 7 bases and J by 0 bases, 11 bases remained unmatched. Here the CDR3 reads CASIKMASGGSSYNEQFF. In nucleotides, the CDR3 is TGTGCCAGCATCAAGATGGCTAGCGGGGGGAGCTCCTACAATGAGCAGTTCTTC.

The genes are TRBV19 and TRBJ1-2; 7 nucleotides line up with TRBD1. The CDR3 contains 16 residues. Trimming at V came to 5 bases and at J to 5 bases, leaving 14 bases not matched to a gene. Germline V gene data show CDR1 as LNHDA and CDR2 as SQIVND (reference sequence). The CDR3 nucleotides are TGTGCCAGTAGTTCCGGGGGAACAGGGGATTTTTATGGCTACACCTTC. Its translation is CASSSGGTGDFYGYTF.

The genes are TRBV9 and TRBJ2-2, with D unclear. This CDR3 region has 13 residues. The germline CDR1 and CDR2 sequences are SGDLS and YYNGEE. V was clipped by 0 bases and J by 5 bases, with 5 bases between them. The CDR3 nucleotides read TGTGCCAGCAGCGTAGCTGTAACCGGGGAGCTGTTTTTT. The encoded protein is CASSVAVTGELFF.

This rearrangement joins TRBV4-1 to TRBJ2-3; D is perhaps TRBD2 (5 bases). CDR1 and CDR2 from the germline V gene are MGHRA and YSYEKL. Trimming removed 0 bases from V and 3 bases from J, with 13 bases in between. This CDR3 spans 16 amino acids. The CDR3 DNA follows: TGCGCCAGCAGCCAAGATTGGCCTAGGAGGACAGATACGCAGTATTTT. This codes for CASSQDWPRRTDTQYF.

This clone was counted once. The genes are TRBV27 and TRBJ2-7; weak D call: TRBD1 (6 bases). CDR3 length: 13 residues. Germline V CDR1 and CDR2: MNHEY, SMNVEV (reference sequence). V shed 3 bases and J shed 4 bases, with 10 bases lying between them. CDR3: CASSLARGYEQYF. CDR3 coding DNA: TGTGCCAGCAGTTTGGCCAGGGGATACGAGCAGTACTTC.